Each of the 13 T cell receptor beta chains below was sequenced from the same sample in a study of human T cells and chemical hapten exposure. Each CDR3 protein gets one entry after TCRdb re-called the RACE reads with MiXCR. The sample has fewer than 65,000 distinct CDR3 sequences, about 9.2% seen once. Time point reported: pre-sensitization, week 0. Treatment in this sample: therapeutic diphenylcyclopropenone sensitization with weekly scalp DPC. The material was whole blood, obtained in connection with sensitization to the hapten diphenylcyclopropenone (DPC). These receptors all come from a woman aged 40 to 50 with alopecia areata. Some clones in this sample may be carry-over from other donors' samples.

At least ten counts were recorded for this clonotype. This chain links TRBV6-5 with TRBJ2-3; D remains ambiguous. CDR3 length: 13 residues. The germline V gene has CDR1 MNHEY and CDR2 SVGAGI. V lost 7 bases, J lost 5 bases, and 13 bases lay in between. The CDR3 region has the DNA TGTGCCAGCACCCAAATAGTCGGAGATACGCAGTATTTT. Its translation: CASTQIVGDTQYF.

In this sample, this clonotype turned up many times. V gene TRBV20-1 combines with J gene TRBJ2-1; TRBD2 might be the D (5 bases). The V gene lost 0 bases and the J gene lost 9 bases, with 15 bases spanning the gap. This CDR3 spans 14 amino acids. Germline loops: CDR1 DFQATT, CDR2 SNEGSKA (reference sequence). In nucleotides, the CDR3 is TGCAGTGCTAGAGAAACTACGGACTGGATTGAGCAGTTCTTC. This encodes CSARETTDWIEQFF.

This clonotype has more than one count but fewer than ten. The chain links TRBV20-1 to TRBJ1-1; D perhaps matches TRBD1 (5 bases). The germline V gene has CDR1 DFQATT and CDR2 SNEGSKA (reference sequence). The V and J ends lost 6 bases and 2 bases respectively, with 10 bases between them. This CDR3 has 12 amino acids. The CDR3 here is CSATGLNTEAFF. The DNA of the CDR3 is TGCAGTGCCACGGGGCTCAACACTGAAGCTTTCTTT.

This clonotype was picked up a small number of times. This chain joins TRBV4-3 and TRBJ1-5; 7 positions match TRBD1. V shed 2 bases and J 4 bases; nucleotides not matched to a gene: 5. The germline V gene encodes CDR1 LGHNA and CDR2 YSLEER. The CDR3 runs 15 residues. The CDR3 DNA reads TGCGCCAGCAGCCAAAGTGACAGGGATAATCAGCCCCAGCATTTT. Encoded protein: CASSQSDRDNQPQHF.

In this sample, this clonotype turned up many times. J is TRBJ2-3 and V is TRBV7-3, with D possibly matching TRBD2 (6 bases). This CDR3 has 14 residues. V was pared by 4 bases and J by 0 bases, with 8 bases between. Germline loops: CDR1 SGHTA, CDR2 FQGTGA. CDR3 nucleotide sequence: TGTGCCAGCAGCTCCAGCGGGAGCACAGATACGCAGTATTTT. Amino acids: CASSSSGSTDTQYF.

This clonotype occurred many times. J is TRBJ1-1 and V is TRBV20-1; D not resolved. Germline CDR1 reads DFQATT; CDR2 reads SNEGSKA (reference sequence). This CDR3 contains 14 residues. Trimming cost V 0 bases and J 1 base, with 9 bases left between them. Here the CDR3 reads CSARDRGQNTEAFF. CDR3 coding DNA: TGCAGTGCTAGAGATCGTGGCCAGAACACTGAAGCTTTCTTT.

This clonotype was seen repeatedly, ten times or more. The chain has TRBV19 and TRBJ2-3, with 8 bases fitting TRBD1. CDR3 size: 15 residues. Germline trimming cut 3 bases from V and 4 bases from J; bases unmatched to any gene: 6. Germline loops: CDR1 LNHDA, CDR2 SQIVND (reference sequence). The CDR3 nucleotides read TGTGCCAGTAGTATGGCAGGGGGCACCGCAGATACGCAGTATTTT. Protein product: CASSMAGGTADTQYF.

This clonotype was detected many times. The chain employs TRBV14 and TRBJ1-1, with a possible D match to TRBD1 (6 bases). Trimming removed 5 bases at V and 5 bases at J, with 21 bases between. In germline, CDR1 is SGHDN, CDR2 FVKESK. The CDR3 is made up of 16 amino acids. Here the CDR3 reads CASSTLSPGAKTEAFF. CDR3 in DNA: TGTGCCAGCAGCACCCTTAGCCCGGGGGCAAAAACTGAAGCTTTCTTT.

This clonotype was counted ten times or more. This chain connects TRBV7-2 to TRBJ2-1; 7 bases are a match to TRBD1. V was pared by 1 base and J by 6 bases, with 6 bases of the junction left unmatched. The CDR3 runs to 15 residues. Germline loops: CDR1 SGHTA, CDR2 FQGNSA. CDR3 residues: CASSLEGTVFNEQFF. DNA for the CDR3: TGTGCCAGCAGCTTAGAAGGGACAGTTTTCAATGAGCAGTTCTTC.

The V call is TRBV6-5, the J call TRBJ1-6, with 8 bases lining up with TRBD1. The V segment lost 2 bases and the J segment 11 bases; nucleotides outside the gene matches: 5. Germline V gives CDR1 MNHEY, CDR2 SVGAGI. This CDR3 spans 14 amino acids. CDR3 bases: TGTGCCAGCAGTTACGGAGACAGGGGAACACCCCTCCACTTT. Protein: CASSYGDRGTPLHF.

The chain combines TRBV12-5 with TRBJ1-2; the match to TRBD1 covers 7 bases. V lost 6 bases, J lost 6 bases, and 10 bases stayed unmatched. In germline, CDR1 is LGHNT, CDR2 FRNRAP. CDR3 length: 14 residues. CDR3 amino acids: CASGPQGGYHGYTF. CDR3 coding DNA: TGTGCTAGTGGCCCCCAGGGGGGTTATCATGGCTACACCTTC.

The genes are TRBV10-3 and TRBJ1-3, with a weak D call TRBD1 (6 bases). The germline gives CDR1 ENHRY, CDR2 SYGVKD. Trimming took off 8 bases at V and 2 bases at J, with 13 bases between the two ends. The CDR3 covers 14 residues. The CDR3 reads CAIGAGAPGNTIYF. The CDR3 DNA reads TGTGCCATCGGCGCAGGGGCGCCTGGAAACACCATATATTTT.

This clonotype has a count of ten or more. This sequence joins TRBV6-5 and TRBJ2-1; D is perhaps TRBD2 (6 bases). CDR3 length: 11 residues. V was clipped by 8 bases and J by 14 bases, with 16 bases between them. Germline loops: CDR1 MNHEY, CDR2 SVGAGI. The CDR3 DNA follows: TGTGCCAGCGGGCGGGATTCGAGTAAGTTCTTC. Translating it yields CASGRDSSKFF.